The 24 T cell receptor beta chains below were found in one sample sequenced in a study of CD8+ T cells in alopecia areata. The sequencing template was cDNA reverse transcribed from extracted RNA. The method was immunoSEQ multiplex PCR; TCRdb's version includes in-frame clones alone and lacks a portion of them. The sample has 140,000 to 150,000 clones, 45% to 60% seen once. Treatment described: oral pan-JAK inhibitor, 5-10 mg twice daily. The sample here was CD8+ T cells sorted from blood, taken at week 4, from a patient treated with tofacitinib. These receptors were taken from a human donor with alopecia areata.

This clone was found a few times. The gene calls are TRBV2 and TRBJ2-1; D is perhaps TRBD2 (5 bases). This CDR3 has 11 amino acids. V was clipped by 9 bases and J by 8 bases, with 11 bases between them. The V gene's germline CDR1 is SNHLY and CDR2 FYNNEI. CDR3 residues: CARGREDEQFF. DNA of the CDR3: TGTGCCAGAGGGAGAGAGGATGAGCAGTTCTTC.

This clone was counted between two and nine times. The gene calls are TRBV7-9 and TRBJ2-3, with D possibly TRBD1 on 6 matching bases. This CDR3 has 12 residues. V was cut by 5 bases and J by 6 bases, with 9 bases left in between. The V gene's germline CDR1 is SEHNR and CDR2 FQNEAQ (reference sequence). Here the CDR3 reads CASSPRGDTQYF. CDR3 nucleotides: TGTGCCAGCAGCCCGAGGGGGGATACGCAGTATTTT. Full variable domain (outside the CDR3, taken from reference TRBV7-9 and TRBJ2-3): DTGVSQNPRHKITKRGQNVTFRCDPISEHNRLYWYRQTLGQGPEFLTYFQNEAQLEKSRLLSDRFSAERPKGSFSTLEIQRTEQGDSAMYLCASSPRGDTQYFGPGTRLTVL.

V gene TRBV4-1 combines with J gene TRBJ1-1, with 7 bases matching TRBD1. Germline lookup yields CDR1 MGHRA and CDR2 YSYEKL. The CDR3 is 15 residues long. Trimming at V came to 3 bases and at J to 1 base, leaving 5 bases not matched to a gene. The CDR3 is CASSQPGQANTEAFF. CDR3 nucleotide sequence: TGCGCCAGCAGCCAGCCCGGACAGGCGAACACTGAAGCTTTCTTT.

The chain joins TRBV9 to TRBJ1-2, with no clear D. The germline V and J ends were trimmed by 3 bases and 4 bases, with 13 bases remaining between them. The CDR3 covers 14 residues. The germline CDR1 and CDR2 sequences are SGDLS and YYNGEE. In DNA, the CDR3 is TGTGCCAGCAGCGAGGGAGGAGAGGGCTATGGCTACACCTTC. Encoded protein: CASSEGGEGYGYTF.

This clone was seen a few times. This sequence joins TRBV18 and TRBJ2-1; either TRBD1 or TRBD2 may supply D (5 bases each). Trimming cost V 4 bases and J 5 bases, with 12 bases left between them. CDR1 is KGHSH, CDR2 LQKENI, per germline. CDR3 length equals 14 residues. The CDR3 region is CASSLAQGHNEQFF. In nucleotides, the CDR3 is TGTGCCAGCTCACTGGCCCAGGGACACAATGAGCAGTTCTTC.

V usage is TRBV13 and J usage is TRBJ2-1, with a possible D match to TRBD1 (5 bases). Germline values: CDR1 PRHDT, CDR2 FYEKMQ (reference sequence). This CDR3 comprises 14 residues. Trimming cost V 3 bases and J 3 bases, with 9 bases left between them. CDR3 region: CASSFDRDYNEQFF. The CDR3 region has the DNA TGTGCCAGCAGCTTCGACAGAGACTACAATGAGCAGTTCTTC. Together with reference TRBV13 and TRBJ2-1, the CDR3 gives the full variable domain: AAGVIQSPRHLIKEKRETATLKCYPIPRHDTVYWYQQGPGQDPQFLISFYEKMQSDKGSIPDRFSAQQFSDYHSELNMSSLELGDSALYFCASSFDRDYNEQFFGPGTRLTVL.

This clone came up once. CDR3 nucleotide sequence: TGCGCCAGCAGCCAAGGGGGCAACTATGGCTACACCTTC. Its protein is CASSQGGNYGYTF. The genes are TRBV4-3 and TRBJ1-2, with a tentative D call TRBD1 (5 bases). This CDR3 is 13 amino acids long. Trimming left V 1 base short and J 2 bases short, with 5 bases between. Germline CDR1 is LGHNA and CDR2 is YSLEER.

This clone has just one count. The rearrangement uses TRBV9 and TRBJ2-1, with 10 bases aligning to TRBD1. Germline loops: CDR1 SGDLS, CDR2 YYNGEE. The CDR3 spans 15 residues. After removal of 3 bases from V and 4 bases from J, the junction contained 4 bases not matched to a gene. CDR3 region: CASSETGGIYNEQFF. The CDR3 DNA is TGTGCCAGCAGCGAGACAGGGGGCATATACAATGAGCAGTTCTTC.

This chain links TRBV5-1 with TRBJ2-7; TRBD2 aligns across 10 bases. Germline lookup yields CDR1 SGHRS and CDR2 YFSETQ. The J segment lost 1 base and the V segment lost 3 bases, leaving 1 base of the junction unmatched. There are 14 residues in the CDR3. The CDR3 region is CASSWTSGSYEQYF. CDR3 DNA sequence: TGCGCCAGCAGCTGGACTAGCGGATCCTACGAGCAGTACTTC.

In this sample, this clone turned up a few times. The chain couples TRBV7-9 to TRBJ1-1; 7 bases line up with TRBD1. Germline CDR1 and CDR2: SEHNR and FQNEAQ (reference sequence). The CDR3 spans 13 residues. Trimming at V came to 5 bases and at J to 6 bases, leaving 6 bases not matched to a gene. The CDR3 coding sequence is TGTGCCAGCAGCCCCAGGGACAGAGCTGAAGCTTTCTTT. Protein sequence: CASSPRDRAEAFF.

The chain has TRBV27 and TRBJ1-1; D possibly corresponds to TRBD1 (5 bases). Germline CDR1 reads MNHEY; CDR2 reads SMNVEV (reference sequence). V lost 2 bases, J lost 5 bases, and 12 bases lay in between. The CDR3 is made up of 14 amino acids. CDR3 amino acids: CASSLAGPNTEAFF. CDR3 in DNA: TGTGCCAGCAGTTTAGCAGGGCCCAATACTGAAGCTTTCTTT.

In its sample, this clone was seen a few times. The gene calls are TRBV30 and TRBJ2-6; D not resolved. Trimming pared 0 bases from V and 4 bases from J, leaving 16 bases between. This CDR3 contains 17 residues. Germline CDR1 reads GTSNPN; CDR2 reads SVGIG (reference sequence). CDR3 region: CAWSVPLDVKGANVLTF. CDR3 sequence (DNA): TGTGCCTGGAGTGTACCCCTAGACGTGAAGGGGGCCAACGTCCTGACTTTC.

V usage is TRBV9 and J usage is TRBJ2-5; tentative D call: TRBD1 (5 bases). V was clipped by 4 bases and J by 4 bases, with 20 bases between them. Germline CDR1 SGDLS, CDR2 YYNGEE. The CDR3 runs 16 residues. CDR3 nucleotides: TGTGCCAGCAGCACCCCGGCTGGCAGGGCAGGAGAGACCCAGTACTTC. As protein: CASSTPAGRAGETQYF.

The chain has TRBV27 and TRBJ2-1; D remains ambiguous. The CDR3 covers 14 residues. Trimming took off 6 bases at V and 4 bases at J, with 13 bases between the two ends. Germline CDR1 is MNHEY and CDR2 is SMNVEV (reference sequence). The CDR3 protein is CASSLLDTYNEQFF. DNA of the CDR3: TGTGCCAGCAGCCTGCTAGATACATACAATGAGCAGTTCTTC.

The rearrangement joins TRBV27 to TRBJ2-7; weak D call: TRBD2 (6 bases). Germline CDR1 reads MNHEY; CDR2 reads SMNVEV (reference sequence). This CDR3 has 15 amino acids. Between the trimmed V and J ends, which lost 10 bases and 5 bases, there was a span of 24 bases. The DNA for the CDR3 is TGTGCCACCATGATCCGGGACGAGAGGAGGGACGAGCAGTACTTC. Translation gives CATMIRDERRDEQYF.

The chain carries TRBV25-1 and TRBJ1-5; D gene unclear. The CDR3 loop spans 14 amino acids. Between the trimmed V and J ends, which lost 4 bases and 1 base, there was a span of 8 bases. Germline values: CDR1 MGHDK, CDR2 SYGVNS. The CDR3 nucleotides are TGTGCCAGCAGTGGGCAGGAGAGCAATCAGCCCCAGCATTTT. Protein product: CASSGQESNQPQHF.

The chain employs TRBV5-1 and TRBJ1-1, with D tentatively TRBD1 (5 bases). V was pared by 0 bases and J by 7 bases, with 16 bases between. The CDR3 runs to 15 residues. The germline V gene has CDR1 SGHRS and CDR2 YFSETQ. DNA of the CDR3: TGCGCCAGCAGCTTGGAAGGCAGGGATAAGGGTGAAGCTTTCTTT. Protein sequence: CASSLEGRDKGEAFF.

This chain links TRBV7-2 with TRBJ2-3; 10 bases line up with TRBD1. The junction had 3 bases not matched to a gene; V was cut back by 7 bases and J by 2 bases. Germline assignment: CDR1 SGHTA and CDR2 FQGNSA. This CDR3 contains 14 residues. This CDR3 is CASTRQGATDTQYF. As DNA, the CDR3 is TGTGCCAGCACCCGACAGGGGGCCACAGATACGCAGTATTTT.

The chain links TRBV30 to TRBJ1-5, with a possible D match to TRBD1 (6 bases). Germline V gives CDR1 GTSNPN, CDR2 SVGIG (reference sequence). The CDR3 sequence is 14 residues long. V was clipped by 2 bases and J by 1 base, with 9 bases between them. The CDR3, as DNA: TGTGCCTGGAGTCCACAGGGAAGCAATCAGCCCCAGCATTTT. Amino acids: CAWSPQGSNQPQHF.

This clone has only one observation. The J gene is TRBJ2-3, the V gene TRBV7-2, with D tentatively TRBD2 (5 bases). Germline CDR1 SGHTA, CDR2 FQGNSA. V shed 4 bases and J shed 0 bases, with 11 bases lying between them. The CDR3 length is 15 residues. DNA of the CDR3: TGTGCCAGCAGCTCGGGATGGACTAGCACAGATACGCAGTATTTT. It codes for CASSSGWTSTDTQYF.

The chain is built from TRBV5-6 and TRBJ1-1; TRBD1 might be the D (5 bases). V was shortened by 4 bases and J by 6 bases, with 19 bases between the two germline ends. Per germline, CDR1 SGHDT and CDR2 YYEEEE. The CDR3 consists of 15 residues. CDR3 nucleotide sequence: TGTGCCAGCAGCGGATACGAAGGGGTAGGGGCTGAAGCTTTCTTT. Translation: CASSGYEGVGAEAFF.

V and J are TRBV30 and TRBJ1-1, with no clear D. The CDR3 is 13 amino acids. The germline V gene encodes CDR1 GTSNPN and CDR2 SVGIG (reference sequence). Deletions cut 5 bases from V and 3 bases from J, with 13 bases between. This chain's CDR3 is CAWDTVTDTEAFF. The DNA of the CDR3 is TGTGCCTGGGATACCGTGACTGACACTGAAGCTTTCTTT.

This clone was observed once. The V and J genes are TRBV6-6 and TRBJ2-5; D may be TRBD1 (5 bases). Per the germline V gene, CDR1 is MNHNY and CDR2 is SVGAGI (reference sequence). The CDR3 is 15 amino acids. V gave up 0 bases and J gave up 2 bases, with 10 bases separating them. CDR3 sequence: CASSYSEGDQETQYF. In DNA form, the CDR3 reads TGTGCCAGCAGTTACTCGGAAGGGGATCAAGAGACCCAGTACTTC.

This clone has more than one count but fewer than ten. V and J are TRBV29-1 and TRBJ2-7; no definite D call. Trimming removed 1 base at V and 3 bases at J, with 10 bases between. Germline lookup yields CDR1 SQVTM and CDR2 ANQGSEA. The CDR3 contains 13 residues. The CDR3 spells CSVEGPGYYEQYF. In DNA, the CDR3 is TGCAGCGTTGAAGGCCCCGGATACTACGAGCAGTACTTC.